The clone carrying this T cell receptor (beta chain) was recorded a few times. This entry belongs to a study of blood T cell repertoires in COVID-19. Overall study: Sites across the United States, Italy and Spain contributed samples from acute and convalescent COVID-19. Sample material is recorded as cDNA or gDNA derived from T cells, B-cell-depleted T cells, or PBMCs.

Original processing notes: Estimated nucleated cell counts came from reference gene primer amplification. Profiling relied on immunoSEQ multiplex PCR, and the TCRdb table lists in-frame clones only, not all of them. From that table come the V and J calls and clone size; the DNA was used to work out D and trimming. Counted here are under 300,000 clones, 88% occurring once; the ten biggest clones make up 0.8%. Trimming at V came to 1 base and at J to 7 bases, leaving 0 bases not matched to a gene. CDR1 is SGHDN, CDR2 FVKESK, per germline. The CDR3 loop spans 13 amino acids. The sequenced sample consisted of peripheral blood. This TCR was sampled from a woman between 25 and 40 years old with acute or convalescent COVID-19. V is TRBV14 and J is TRBJ1-3; 8 positions match TRBD1. CDR3 in DNA: TGTGCCAGCAGCCAAGGGACAGGGAACACCATATATTTT. This gives the protein CASSQGTGNTIYF.